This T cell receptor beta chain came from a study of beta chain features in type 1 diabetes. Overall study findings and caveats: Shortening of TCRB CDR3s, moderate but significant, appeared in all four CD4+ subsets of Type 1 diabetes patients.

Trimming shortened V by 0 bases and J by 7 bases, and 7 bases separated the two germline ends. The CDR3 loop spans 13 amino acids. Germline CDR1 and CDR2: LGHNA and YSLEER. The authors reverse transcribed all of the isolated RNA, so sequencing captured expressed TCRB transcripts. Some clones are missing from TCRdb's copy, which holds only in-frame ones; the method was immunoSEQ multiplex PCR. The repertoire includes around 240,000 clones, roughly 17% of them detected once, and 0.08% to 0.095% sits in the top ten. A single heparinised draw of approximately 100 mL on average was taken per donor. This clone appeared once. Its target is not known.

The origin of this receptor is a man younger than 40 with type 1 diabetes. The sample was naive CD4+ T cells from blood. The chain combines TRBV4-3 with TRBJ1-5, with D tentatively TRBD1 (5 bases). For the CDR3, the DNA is TGCGCCAGCAGCCAAGATCAGGGACAGCCCCAGCATTTT. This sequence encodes CASSQDQGQPQHF.